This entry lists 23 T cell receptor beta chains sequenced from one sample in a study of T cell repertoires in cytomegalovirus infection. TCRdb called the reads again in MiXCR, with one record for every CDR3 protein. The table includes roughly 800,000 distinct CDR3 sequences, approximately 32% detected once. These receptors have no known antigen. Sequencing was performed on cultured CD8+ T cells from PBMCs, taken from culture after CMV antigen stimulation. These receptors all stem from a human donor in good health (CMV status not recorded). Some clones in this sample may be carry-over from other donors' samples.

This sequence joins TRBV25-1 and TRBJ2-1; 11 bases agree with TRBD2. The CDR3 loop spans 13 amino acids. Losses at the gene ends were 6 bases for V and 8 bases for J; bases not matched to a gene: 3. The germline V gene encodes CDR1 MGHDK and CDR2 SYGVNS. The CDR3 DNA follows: TGTGCCAGCAGCACTAGCGGGGGTTATGAGCAGTTCTTC. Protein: CASSTSGGYEQFF.

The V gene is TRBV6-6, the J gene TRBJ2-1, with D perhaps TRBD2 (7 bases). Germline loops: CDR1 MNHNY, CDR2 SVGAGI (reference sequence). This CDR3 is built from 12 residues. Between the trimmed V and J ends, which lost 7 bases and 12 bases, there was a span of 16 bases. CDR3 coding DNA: TGTGCCAGCATAGGGGGGGGTATGATGCAGTTCTTC. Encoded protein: CASIGGGMMQFF.

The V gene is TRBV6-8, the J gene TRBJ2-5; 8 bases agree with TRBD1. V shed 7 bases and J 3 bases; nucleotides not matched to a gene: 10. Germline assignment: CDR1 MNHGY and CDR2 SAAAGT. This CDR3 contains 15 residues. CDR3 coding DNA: TGTGCCAGCAATACCCAGGGGGCGCATAAAGAGACCCAGTACTTC. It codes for CASNTQGAHKETQYF.

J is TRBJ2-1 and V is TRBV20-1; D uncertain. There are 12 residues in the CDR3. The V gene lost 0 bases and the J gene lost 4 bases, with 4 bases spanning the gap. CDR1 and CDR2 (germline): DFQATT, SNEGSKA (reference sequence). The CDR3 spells CSARDPYNEQFF. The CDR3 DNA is TGCAGTGCTAGAGATCCGTACAATGAGCAGTTCTTC.

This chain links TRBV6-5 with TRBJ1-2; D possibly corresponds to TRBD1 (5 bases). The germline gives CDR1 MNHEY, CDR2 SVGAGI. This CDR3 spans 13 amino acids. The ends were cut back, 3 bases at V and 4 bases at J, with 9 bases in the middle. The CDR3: CASSYDSSYGYTF. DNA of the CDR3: TGTGCCAGCAGTTATGACAGCAGCTATGGCTACACCTTC.

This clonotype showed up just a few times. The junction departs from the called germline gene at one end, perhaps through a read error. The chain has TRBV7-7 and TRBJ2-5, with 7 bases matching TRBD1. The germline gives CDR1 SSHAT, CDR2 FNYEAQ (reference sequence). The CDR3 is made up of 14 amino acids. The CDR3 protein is CASSERGPRETQYF. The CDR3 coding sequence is TGTGCTAGCAGCGAAAGGGGGCCCCGGGAGACCCAGTACTTC.

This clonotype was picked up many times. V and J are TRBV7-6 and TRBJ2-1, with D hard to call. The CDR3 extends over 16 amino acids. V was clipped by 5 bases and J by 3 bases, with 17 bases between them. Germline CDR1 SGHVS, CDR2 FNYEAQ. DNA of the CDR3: TGTGCCAGCAGCACCAAGGAATCAGAGTACTACAATGAGCAGTTCTTC. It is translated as CASSTKESEYYNEQFF. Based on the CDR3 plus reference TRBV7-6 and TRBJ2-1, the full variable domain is GAGVSQSPRYKVTKRGQDVALRCDPISGHVSLYWYRQALGQGPEFLTYFNYEAQQDKSGLPNDRFSAERPEGSISTLTIQRTEQRDSAMYRCASSTKESEYYNEQFFGPGTRLTVL.

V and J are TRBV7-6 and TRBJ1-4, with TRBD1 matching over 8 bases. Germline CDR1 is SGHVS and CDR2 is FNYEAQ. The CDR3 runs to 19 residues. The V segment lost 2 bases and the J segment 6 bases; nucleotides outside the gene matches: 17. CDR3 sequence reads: CASSLKGGQGPFYDEKLFF. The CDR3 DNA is TGTGCCAGCAGCTTAAAGGGAGGACAGGGTCCTTTCTATGATGAAAAACTGTTTTTT. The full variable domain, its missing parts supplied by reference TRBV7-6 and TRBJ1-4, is GAGVSQSPRYKVTKRGQDVALRCDPISGHVSLYWYRQALGQGPEFLTYFNYEAQQDKSGLPNDRFSAERPEGSISTLTIQRTEQRDSAMYRCASSLKGGQGPFYDEKLFFGSGTQLSVL.

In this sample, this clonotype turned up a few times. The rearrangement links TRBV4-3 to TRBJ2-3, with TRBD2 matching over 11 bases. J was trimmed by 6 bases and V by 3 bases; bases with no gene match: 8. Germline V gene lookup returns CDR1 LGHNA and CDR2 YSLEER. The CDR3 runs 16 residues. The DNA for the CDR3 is TGCGCCAGCAGCCAGTCTAGCGGGGGGTCGACTGATACGCAGTATTTT. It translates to CASSQSSGGSTDTQYF.

This chain's CDR3 is CASSEGPYSNQPQHF. CDR3 coding DNA: TGTGCCAGCAGTGAGGGGCCTTATAGCAATCAGCCCCAGCATTTT. V and J are TRBV6-4 and TRBJ1-5, with D perhaps matching TRBD1 (5 bases). V lost 3 bases, J lost 0 bases, and 9 bases lay in between. Germline loops: CDR1 MRHNA, CDR2 SNTAGT. The CDR3 is 15 residues long.

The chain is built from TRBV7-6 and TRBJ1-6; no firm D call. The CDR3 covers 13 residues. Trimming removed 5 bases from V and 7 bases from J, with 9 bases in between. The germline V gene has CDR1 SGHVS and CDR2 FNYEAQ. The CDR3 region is CASSQNGNSPLHF. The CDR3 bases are TGTGCCAGCAGCCAAAACGGGAATTCACCCCTCCACTTT. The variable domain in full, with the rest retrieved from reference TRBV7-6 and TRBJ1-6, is GAGVSQSPRYKVTKRGQDVALRCDPISGHVSLYWYRQALGQGPEFLTYFNYEAQQDKSGLPNDRFSAERPEGSISTLTIQRTEQRDSAMYRCASSQNGNSPLHFGNGTRLTVT.

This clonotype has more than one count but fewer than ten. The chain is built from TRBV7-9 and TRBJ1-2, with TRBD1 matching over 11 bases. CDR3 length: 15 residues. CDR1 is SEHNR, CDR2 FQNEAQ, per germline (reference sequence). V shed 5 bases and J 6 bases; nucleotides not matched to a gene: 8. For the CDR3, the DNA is TGTGCCAGCAGCAAACCGGGACAGGGGGATGATGGCTACACCTTC. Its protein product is CASSKPGQGDDGYTF.

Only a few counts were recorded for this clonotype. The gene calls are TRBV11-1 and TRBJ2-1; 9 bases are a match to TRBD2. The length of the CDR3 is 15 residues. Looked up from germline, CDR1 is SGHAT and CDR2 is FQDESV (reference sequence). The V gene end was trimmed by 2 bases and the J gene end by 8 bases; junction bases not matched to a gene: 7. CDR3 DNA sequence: TGTGCCAGCAGCTTATTGCGGGGGGGCGACCATGAGCAGTTCTTC. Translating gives CASSLLRGGDHEQFF.

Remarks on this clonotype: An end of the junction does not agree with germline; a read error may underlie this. CDR3 residues: CVSGGLTDAAGELFF. Here the CDR3 DNA reads TGTGTCAGTGGTGGACTGACCGATGCGGCCGGGGAGCTGTTTTTT. J is TRBJ2-2 and V is TRBV19, with a tentative D call TRBD2 (5 bases). Germline assignment: CDR1 LNHDA and CDR2 SQIVND (reference sequence). This CDR3 has 15 amino acids.

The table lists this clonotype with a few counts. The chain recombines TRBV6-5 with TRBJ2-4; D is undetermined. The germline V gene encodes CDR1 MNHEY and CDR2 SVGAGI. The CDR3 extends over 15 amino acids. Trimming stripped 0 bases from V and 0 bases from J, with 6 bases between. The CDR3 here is CASSYSPGAKNIQYF. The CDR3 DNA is TGTGCCAGCAGTTACTCCCCTGGAGCCAAAAACATTCAGTACTTC.

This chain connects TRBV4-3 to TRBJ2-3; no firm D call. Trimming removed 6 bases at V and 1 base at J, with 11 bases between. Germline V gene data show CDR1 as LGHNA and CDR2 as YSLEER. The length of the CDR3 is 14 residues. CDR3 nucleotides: TGCGCCAGCAGTCCGAAACTGGGCACAGATACGCAGTATTTT. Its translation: CASSPKLGTDTQYF.

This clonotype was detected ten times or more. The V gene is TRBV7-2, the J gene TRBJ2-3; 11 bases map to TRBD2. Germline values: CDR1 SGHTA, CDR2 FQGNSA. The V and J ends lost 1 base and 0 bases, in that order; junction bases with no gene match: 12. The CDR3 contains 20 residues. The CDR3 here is CASSLVVAGGSNLSTDTQYF. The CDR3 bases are TGTGCCAGCAGCTTAGTCGTAGCGGGGGGGTCCAACCTTAGCACAGATACGCAGTATTTT. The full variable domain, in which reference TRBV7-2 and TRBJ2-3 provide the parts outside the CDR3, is GAGVSQSPSNKVTEKGKDVELRCDPISGHTALYWYRQSLGQGLEFLIYFQGNSAPDKSGLPSDRFSAERTGGSVSTLTIQRTQQEDSAVYLCASSLVVAGGSNLSTDTQYFGPGTRLTVL.

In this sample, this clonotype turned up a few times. DNA for the CDR3: TGTGCCAGCAGGGGAGGGGCTACTGAAGCTTTCTTT. Protein product: CASRGGATEAFF. This chain connects TRBV12-3 or TRBV12-4 to TRBJ1-1; TRBD1 might be the D (5 bases). CDR3 size: 12 residues. The V end was cut by 6 bases, the J end by 5 bases, with 10 bases between.

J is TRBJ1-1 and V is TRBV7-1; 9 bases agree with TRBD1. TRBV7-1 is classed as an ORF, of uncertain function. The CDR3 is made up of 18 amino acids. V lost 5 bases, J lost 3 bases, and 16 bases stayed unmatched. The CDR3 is CASSPGTGISLIDTEAFF. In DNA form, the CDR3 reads TGTGCCAGCAGCCCCGGGACAGGGATAAGCTTGATTGACACTGAAGCTTTCTTT.

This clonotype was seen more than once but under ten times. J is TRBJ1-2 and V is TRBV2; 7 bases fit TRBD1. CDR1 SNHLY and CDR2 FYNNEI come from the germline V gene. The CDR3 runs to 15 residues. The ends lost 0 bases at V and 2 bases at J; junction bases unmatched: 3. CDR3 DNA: TGTGCCAGCAGTGAAGCTTTGGGACAGAACTATGGCTACACCTTC. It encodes CASSEALGQNYGYTF.

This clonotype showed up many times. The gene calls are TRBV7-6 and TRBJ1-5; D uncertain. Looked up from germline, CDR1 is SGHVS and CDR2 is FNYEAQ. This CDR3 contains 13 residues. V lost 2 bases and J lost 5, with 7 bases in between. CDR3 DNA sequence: TGTGCCAGCAGCTTAAACTCCGATCAGCCCCAGCATTTT. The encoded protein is CASSLNSDQPQHF.

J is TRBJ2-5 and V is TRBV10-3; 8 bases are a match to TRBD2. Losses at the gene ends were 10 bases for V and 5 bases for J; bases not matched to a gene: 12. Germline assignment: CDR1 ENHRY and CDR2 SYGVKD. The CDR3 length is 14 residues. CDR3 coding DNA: TGTGCCACGCGGGCGGGGGGCTCCGATGAGACCCAGTACTTC. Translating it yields CATRAGGSDETQYF.

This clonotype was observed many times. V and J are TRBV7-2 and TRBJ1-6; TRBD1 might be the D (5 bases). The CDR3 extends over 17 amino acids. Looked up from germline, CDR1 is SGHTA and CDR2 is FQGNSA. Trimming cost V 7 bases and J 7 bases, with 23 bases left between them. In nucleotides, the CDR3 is TGTGCCAGCACCCTCTGGGGGGACGGTTCGTTGAATTCACCCCTCCACTTT. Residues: CASTLWGDGSLNSPLHF.